Following are 8 T cell receptor beta chains from one sample sequenced in a study of cytomegalovirus exposure and HLA in healthy donors. PCR primers comprised 60 Vbeta and 13 Jbeta primers. The method was immunoSEQ multiplex PCR; TCRdb's version includes in-frame clones alone and lacks a portion of them. Of about 120,000 clones in the sample, over 65% were seen once. The sample was PBMCs. The receptors were sampled from a female donor in good health and CMV-seronegative.

This chain uses TRBV5-4 with TRBJ2-7; 11 bases line up with TRBD2. CDR1 and CDR2 from the germline V gene are SGHNT and YYREEE (reference sequence). Unmatched junction bases numbered 1, after V lost 4 bases and J lost 7 bases. CDR3 length: 12 amino acids. This CDR3 is CASSRTSGEQYF. The CDR3 DNA sequence: TGTGCCAGCAGCCGGACTAGCGGGGAGCAGTACTTC.

The CDR3: CASSLSTGWYGYTF. DNA for the CDR3: TGTGCCAGCAGCTTATCTACAGGATGGTATGGCTACACCTTC. The chain uses TRBV7-8 and TRBJ1-2, with D perhaps TRBD1 (5 bases). The germline gives CDR1 SGHVS, CDR2 FQNEAQ. The CDR3 totals 14 residues. V lost 2 bases and J lost 5, with 12 bases in between.

The V and J genes are TRBV14 and TRBJ1-3, with a tentative D call TRBD1 (5 bases). Trimming pared 4 bases from V and 2 bases from J, leaving 9 bases between. The CDR3 sequence is 14 residues long. CDR1 is SGHDN, CDR2 FVKESK, per germline. CDR3 nucleotide sequence: TGTGCCAGCAGCCGCGACAGAGCTGGAAACACCATATATTTT. Translated, it gives CASSRDRAGNTIYF. The variable domain in full, with the rest retrieved from reference TRBV14 and TRBJ1-3, is EAGVTQFPSHSVIEKGQTVTLRCDPISGHDNLYWYRRVMGKEIKFLLHFVKESKQDESGMPNNRFLAERTGGTYSTLKVQPAELEDSGVYFCASSRDRAGNTIYFGEGSWLTVV.

This clone was observed a few times. V usage is TRBV25-1 and J usage is TRBJ2-7; D uncertain. The CDR3 is made up of 13 amino acids. Germline V gene data show CDR1 as MGHDK and CDR2 as SYGVNS. Trimming pared 2 bases from V and 2 bases from J, leaving 7 bases between. CDR3 in amino acids: CASSEVSTYEQYF. The CDR3 DNA reads TGTGCCAGCAGTGAAGTCAGTACCTACGAGCAGTACTTC.

This chain links TRBV5-4 with TRBJ2-4; 7 bases are shared with TRBD1. Per germline, CDR1 SGHNT and CDR2 YYREEE (reference sequence). Trimming at V came to 1 base and at J to 1 base, leaving 2 bases not matched to a gene. The CDR3 length is 15 residues. CDR3 bases: TGTGCCAGCAGCTTGAGGGGGCAGGCCAAAAACATTCAGTACTTC. Its protein product is CASSLRGQAKNIQYF.

V and J are TRBV7-8 and TRBJ2-1, with 7 positions matching TRBD2. The CDR3 sequence is 13 residues long. With 5 bases clipped from V and 8 bases from J, the junction kept 6 bases outside the gene matches. Germline V gives CDR1 SGHVS, CDR2 FQNEAQ. CDR3 in DNA: TGTGCCAGCAGCCCTGTGGGGGGGTATGAGCAGTTCTTC. This sequence encodes CASSPVGGYEQFF.

CDR3 bases: TGTGCTAGTGGTCCCGGACAGGGCTTAGAGACCCAGTACTTC. Translating gives CASGPGQGLETQYF. V usage is TRBV12-5 and J usage is TRBJ2-5, with 8 bases fitting TRBD1. CDR3 length equals 14 residues. CDR1 and CDR2 (germline): LGHNT, FRNRAP. Trimming took 5 bases from V and 4 from J; bases not matched to a gene: 6.

The chain is built from TRBV9 and TRBJ2-3; TRBD2 matches at 13 bases. The CDR3 sequence is 16 residues long. The germline gives CDR1 SGDLS, CDR2 YYNGEE. Trimming took 3 bases from V and 4 from J; bases not matched to a gene: 5. The CDR3 coding sequence is TGTGCCAGCAGCGAAGGACTAGCGGGGGCACCAGATACGCAGTATTTT. As protein: CASSEGLAGAPDTQYF.